One and the same sample provided the 3 T cell receptor beta chains below, sequenced in a study of blood T cell repertoires in COVID-19. The method was immunoSEQ multiplex PCR; TCRdb's version includes in-frame clones alone and lacks a portion of them. This table holds fewer than 250,000 clones, around 90% found once. What was sequenced was peripheral blood. The receptors come from a man in his 60s who had recovered from COVID-19.

CDR3 in amino acids: CASSPTSRGQGSYEQYF. As DNA, the CDR3 is TGTGCCAGCTCACCGACTTCGAGGGGACAGGGGTCTTACGAGCAGTACTTC. This chain uses TRBV18 with TRBJ2-7; TRBD1 matches 10 bases. V gave up 3 bases and J gave up 4 bases; unmatched junction bases: 12. The V gene's germline CDR1 is KGHSH and CDR2 LQKENI. This CDR3 has 17 amino acids.

This rearrangement joins TRBV29-1 to TRBJ2-5; TRBD2 matches at 8 bases. J lost 0 bases, V lost 6 bases, and 6 bases had no gene match. The CDR3 loop spans 14 amino acids. Germline V lookup: CDR1 SQVTM, CDR2 ANQGSEA. This CDR3 is CSVKLADNQETQYF. In nucleotides, the CDR3 is TGCAGCGTGAAACTAGCGGACAACCAAGAGACCCAGTACTTC.

This CDR3 is CASSPGLAGSKTQYF. The CDR3 DNA is TGTGCCAGCAGCCCGGGACTAGCGGGATCGAAGACCCAGTACTTC. This chain links TRBV7-2 with TRBJ2-5, with 13 bases fitting TRBD2. Trimming removed 5 bases from V and 6 bases from J; junction bases left unmatched: 6. Germline assignment: CDR1 SGHTA and CDR2 FQGNSA. This CDR3 is 15 amino acids long.